The 7 T cell receptor beta chains presented below share a single source sample, sequenced in a study of OX40 agonist ivuxolimab in advanced cancers. TCRdb's table, derived via immunoSEQ multiplex PCR, lists solely in-frame clones and lacks some. The sample lists 55,000 to 80,000 clones, approximately 84% occurring once. The sample was CD4+ or CD8+ T cells sorted from blood, taken in a trial of the OX40 agonist ivuxolimab. These receptors came from an adult with an advanced solid tumor such as melanoma, head and neck, liver or kidney cancer.

This sequence joins TRBV6-5 and TRBJ2-7, with D perhaps matching TRBD1 (6 bases). There are 13 residues in the CDR3. Trimming removed 6 bases at V and 5 bases at J, with 14 bases between. Germline V gene sequence: CDR1 MNHEY, CDR2 SVGAGI. The CDR3 region has the DNA TGTGCCAGCAGCCTGGACAGAGACAACGAGCAGTACTTC. Protein sequence: CASSLDRDNEQYF.

The V call is TRBV28, the J call TRBJ1-4; 7 bases map to TRBD1. Germline V lookup: CDR1 MDHEN, CDR2 SYDVKM. The CDR3 is 14 residues long. V shed 7 bases and J 8 bases; nucleotides not matched to a gene: 10. CDR3 DNA sequence: TGTGCCAGCATTCGACAGGGCATGCGGGAAAAACTGTTTTTT. Its protein is CASIRQGMREKLFF. The complete variable domain, with remaining parts taken from reference TRBV28 and TRBJ1-4, reads DVKVTQSSRYLVKRTGEKVFLECVQDMDHENMFWYRQDPGLGLRLIYFSYDVKMKEKGDIPEGYSVSREKKERFSLILESASTNQTSMYLCASIRQGMREKLFFGSGTQLSVL.

The V call is TRBV4-2, the J call TRBJ2-7, with D hard to call. Germline-derived CDR1 and CDR2 are LGHNA and YNFKEQ. V lost 0 bases and J 0 bases, leaving 9 bases between the germline ends. The CDR3 consists of 15 residues. The CDR3, as DNA: TGTGCCAGCAGCCAAGATCATCGGGCCTCCTACGAGCAGTACTTC. Its protein product is CASSQDHRASYEQYF.

The table lists this clone with a count of one. V is TRBV25-1 and J is TRBJ2-2; D is perhaps TRBD2 (5 bases). Per the germline V gene, CDR1 is MGHDK and CDR2 is SYGVNS. The CDR3 extends over 16 amino acids. V gave up 6 bases and J gave up 1 base, with 15 bases separating them. CDR3 DNA: TGTGCCAGCAGAGAGGAGGAAGGGCGGAACACCGGGGAGCTGTTTTTT. The encoded protein is CASREEEGRNTGELFF.

The chain has TRBV6-1 and TRBJ2-3; TRBD1 matches at 9 bases. The germline V gene encodes CDR1 MNHNS and CDR2 SASEGT. The CDR3 length is 15 residues. V shed 6 bases and J 0 bases; nucleotides not matched to a gene: 4. The CDR3 loop is CASSAGTGSTDTQYF. As DNA, the CDR3 is TGTGCCAGCAGCGCCGGGACAGGGAGCACAGATACGCAGTATTTT.

The chain is built from TRBV21-1 and TRBJ2-7; TRBD1, the D gene given by the table, was not confirmed from the DNA. TRBV21-1 is a known pseudogene. This CDR3 is built from 18 residues. The chain's CDR3 is CASSKSRTGASADYEQYF. The CDR3 coding sequence is TGTGCCAGCAGCAAATCGAGGACAGGGGCTTCGGCCGACTACGAGCAGTACTTC.

The CDR3 region is CASSIPGGAGNEQFF. As DNA, the CDR3 is TGTGCCAGTAGTATACCCGGGGGGGCTGGGAATGAGCAGTTCTTC. The chain couples TRBV19 to TRBJ2-1, with 8 bases matching TRBD2. Trimming removed 2 bases from V and 7 bases from J; junction bases left unmatched: 7. The length of the CDR3 is 15 residues. The germline CDR1 and CDR2 sequences are LNHDA and SQIVND (reference sequence).